The 12 T cell receptor beta chains reported below all come from one sample, sequenced in a study of cytomegalovirus exposure and HLA in healthy donors. The primer mix had 60 Vbeta and 13 Jbeta primers. Some clones are missing from TCRdb's copy, which holds only in-frame ones; the method was immunoSEQ multiplex PCR. The profile shows around 92,000 clones, under 80% of them singletons. Source material: PBMCs. All receptors come from a human donor in good health.

V gene TRBV15 combines with J gene TRBJ2-7; TRBD1 aligns across 7 bases. The V gene end was trimmed by 2 bases and the J gene end by 2 bases; junction bases not matched to a gene: 3. The germline gives CDR1 LNHNV, CDR2 YYDKDF (reference sequence). The CDR3 consists of 14 residues. The CDR3 here is CATSRRDSTYEQYF. As DNA, the CDR3 is TGTGCCACCAGCAGAAGGGACAGCACCTACGAGCAGTACTTC.

The chain recombines TRBV5-1 with TRBJ1-2, with D uncertain. CDR3 length equals 12 residues. Germline V gives CDR1 SGHRS, CDR2 YFSETQ. V was pared by 0 bases and J by 8 bases, with 8 bases between. CDR3 sequence: CASSLGGCGYTF. The CDR3 nucleotides are TGCGCCAGCAGCTTGGGCGGGTGCGGCTACACCTTC.

The genes are TRBV6-5 and TRBJ1-1; no firm D call. CDR1 is MNHEY and CDR2 is SVGAGI in the germline V gene. V gave up 7 bases and J gave up 1 base, with 13 bases separating them. CDR3 length equals 14 residues. The DNA for the CDR3 is TGTGCCAGCACCCCCCCGGGATGGAACACTGAAGCTTTCTTT. Translating gives CASTPPGWNTEAFF.

The CDR3 sequence is CASSLQLAGEFANTGELFF. The CDR3 nucleotides read TGCGCCAGCAGTCTACAACTAGCGGGAGAGTTCGCGAACACCGGGGAGCTGTTTTTT. The chain links TRBV4-1 to TRBJ2-2; 11 bases agree with TRBD2. The CDR3 runs to 19 residues. Germline V gives CDR1 MGHRA, CDR2 YSYEKL. V lost 6 bases, J lost 0 bases, and 12 bases stayed unmatched.

The rearrangement links TRBV5-6 to TRBJ1-5; TRBD1 matches 10 bases. V shed 2 bases and J 2 bases; nucleotides not matched to a gene: 1. The CDR3 runs 15 residues. CDR1 SGHDT and CDR2 YYEEEE come from the germline V gene. CDR3 coding DNA: TGTGCCAGCAGCTTCGGGACAGGGGGCAATCAGCCCCAGCATTTT. Protein product: CASSFGTGGNQPQHF.

The chain employs TRBV5-1 and TRBJ2-7; D is unclear. This CDR3 has 14 residues. Germline V lookup: CDR1 SGHRS, CDR2 YFSETQ. V gave up 0 bases and J gave up 3 bases, with 10 bases separating them. The CDR3 region has the DNA TGCGCCAGCAGCTTGGTAGACACCATCTACGAGCAGTACTTC. Translated: CASSLVDTIYEQYF.

The V call is TRBV5-4, the J call TRBJ2-2; TRBD1 matches at 9 bases. Trimming at V came to 5 bases and at J to 7 bases, leaving 9 bases not matched to a gene. Germline V lookup: CDR1 SGHNT, CDR2 YYREEE (reference sequence). The CDR3 runs 15 residues. The DNA of the CDR3 is TGTGCCAGCAGTTATAGGGACAGGGCAAACGGGGAGCTGTTTTTT. This sequence encodes CASSYRDRANGELFF.

The chain has TRBV6-5 and TRBJ1-1; D perhaps matches TRBD1 (5 bases). This CDR3 spans 15 amino acids. Germline CDR1 reads MNHEY; CDR2 reads SVGAGI. V lost 6 bases to trimming and J lost 0 bases, with 14 bases between them. Written as DNA, the CDR3 is TGTGCCAGCAGCCGGATGACAGATTTGAACACTGAAGCTTTCTTT. Amino acid sequence: CASSRMTDLNTEAFF.

Worth noting for this clone: Its ends do not fully match the called genes, so a read error is possible. V gene TRBV5-1 combines with J gene TRBJ2-6; D possibly corresponds to TRBD1 (6 bases). The V gene's germline CDR1 is SGHRS and CDR2 YFSETQ. The CDR3 extends over 11 amino acids. This CDR3 is CASSLTGSLSF. CDR3 in DNA: TGCGCCAGCAGCTTAACAGGGTCCCTCTCTTTC. The variable domain in full, with the rest retrieved from reference TRBV5-1 and TRBJ2-6, is KAGVTQTPRYLIKTRGQQVTLSCSPISGHRSVSWYQQTPGQGLQFLFEYFSETQRNKGNFPGRFSGRQFSNSRSEMNVSTLELGDSALYLCASSLTGSLSFGAGSRLTVL.

The gene calls are TRBV23-1 and TRBJ1-1; D is unresolved. TRBV23-1 is given ORF status, its function remaining uncertain. Deletions cut 7 bases from V and 1 base from J, with 19 bases between. The CDR3 runs to 16 residues. The DNA for the CDR3 is TGCGCCAGCATTATTAACGCGGGCCAGCGGAACACTGAAGCTTTCTTT. Amino acids: CASIINAGQRNTEAFF.

This clone appeared a few times. J is TRBJ2-2 and V is TRBV7-2; 7 bases align to TRBD2. CDR3 length: 17 residues. CDR1 SGHTA and CDR2 FQGNSA come from the germline V gene. V was clipped by 5 bases and J by 6 bases; unmatched bases: 15. Written as DNA, the CDR3 is TGTGCCAGCAGCCCCGGGACTATAGTTTTAGGTTCCGGGGAGCTGTTTTTT. Protein product: CASSPGTIVLGSGELFF.

The chain recombines TRBV7-2 with TRBJ2-3; possibly TRBD2 for D (6 bases). V gave up 6 bases and J gave up 4 bases, with 17 bases separating them. The CDR3 is 15 residues long. The V gene's germline CDR1 is SGHTA and CDR2 FQGNSA. This CDR3 reads CASRRGGVSADTQYF. As DNA, the CDR3 is TGTGCCAGCAGGAGGGGCGGGGTTAGCGCAGATACGCAGTATTTT.